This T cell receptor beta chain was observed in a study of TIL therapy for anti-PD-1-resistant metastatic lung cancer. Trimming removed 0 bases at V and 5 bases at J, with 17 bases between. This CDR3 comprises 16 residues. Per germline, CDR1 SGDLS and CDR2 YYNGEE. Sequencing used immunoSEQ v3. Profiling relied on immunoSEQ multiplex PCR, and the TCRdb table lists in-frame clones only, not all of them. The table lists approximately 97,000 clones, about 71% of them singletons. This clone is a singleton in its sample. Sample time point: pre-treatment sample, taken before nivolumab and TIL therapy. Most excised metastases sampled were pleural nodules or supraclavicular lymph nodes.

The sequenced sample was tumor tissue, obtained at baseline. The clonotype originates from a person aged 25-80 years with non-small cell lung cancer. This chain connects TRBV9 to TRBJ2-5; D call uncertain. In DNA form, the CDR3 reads TGTGCCAGCAGCGTAGATTACTCGGGTTCTGGGGAGACCCAGTACTTC. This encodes CASSVDYSGSGETQYF.